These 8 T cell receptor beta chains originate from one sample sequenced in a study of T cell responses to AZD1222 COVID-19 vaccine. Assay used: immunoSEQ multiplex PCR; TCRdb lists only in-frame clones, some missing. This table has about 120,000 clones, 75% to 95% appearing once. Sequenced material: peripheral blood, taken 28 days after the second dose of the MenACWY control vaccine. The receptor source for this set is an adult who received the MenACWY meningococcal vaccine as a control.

CDR3 protein: CASSWPGRNTGELFF. The CDR3 DNA reads TGTGCCAGCAGCTGGCCGGGACGCAACACCGGGGAGCTGTTTTTT. V usage is TRBV5-4 and J usage is TRBJ2-2, with D possibly called TRBD1 or TRBD2 (5 bases each). The ends were cut back, 3 bases at V and 2 bases at J, with 11 bases in the middle. The germline V gene encodes CDR1 SGHNT and CDR2 YYREEE (reference sequence). This CDR3 spans 15 amino acids.

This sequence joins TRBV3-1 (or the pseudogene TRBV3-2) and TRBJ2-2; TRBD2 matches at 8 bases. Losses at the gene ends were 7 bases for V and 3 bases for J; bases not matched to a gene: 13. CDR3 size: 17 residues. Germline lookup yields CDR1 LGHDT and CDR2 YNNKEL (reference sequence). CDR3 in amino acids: CASNPGVISGDTGELFF. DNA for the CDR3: TGTGCCAGCAACCCGGGGGTGATTAGCGGGGACACCGGGGAGCTGTTTTTT.

Here the CDR3 reads CASSSGTAVNQPQHF. Here the CDR3 DNA reads TGTGCCAGCAGCTCCGGGACAGCGGTTAATCAGCCCCAGCATTTT. The V call is TRBV7-9, the J call TRBJ1-5; 7 bases agree with TRBD1. The CDR3 loop spans 15 amino acids. CDR1 is SEHNR and CDR2 is FQNEAQ in the germline V gene (reference sequence). The ends lost 4 bases at V and 4 bases at J; junction bases unmatched: 7.

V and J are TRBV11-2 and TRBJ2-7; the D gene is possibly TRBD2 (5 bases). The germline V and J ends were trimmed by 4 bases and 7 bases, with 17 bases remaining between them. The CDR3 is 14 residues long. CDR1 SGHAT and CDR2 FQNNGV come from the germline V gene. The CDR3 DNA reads TGTGCCAGCAGCTCACTGGTCGACGCGGGTGAGCAGTACGTC. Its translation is CASSSLVDAGEQYV.

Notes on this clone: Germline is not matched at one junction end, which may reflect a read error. This CDR3 is CASSPSGDSISFEQYF. The CDR3 DNA follows: TGTGCCAGCTCACCAAGTGGGGACTCCATCTCCTTCGAGCAGTACTTC. The V gene is TRBV18, the J gene TRBJ2-7; possible D gene TRBD2, 6 bases. From germline, CDR1 is KGHSH and CDR2 LQKENI. The CDR3 sequence is 16 residues long.

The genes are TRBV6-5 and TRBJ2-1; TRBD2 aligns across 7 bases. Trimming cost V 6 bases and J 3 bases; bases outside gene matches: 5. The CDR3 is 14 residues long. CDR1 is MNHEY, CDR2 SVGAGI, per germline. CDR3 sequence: CASSSGLNYNEQFF. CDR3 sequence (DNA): TGTGCCAGCAGCTCGGGACTAAACTACAATGAGCAGTTCTTC.

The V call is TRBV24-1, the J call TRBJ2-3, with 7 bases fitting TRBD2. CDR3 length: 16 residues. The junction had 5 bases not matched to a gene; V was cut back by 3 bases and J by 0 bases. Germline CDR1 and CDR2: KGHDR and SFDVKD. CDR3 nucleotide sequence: TGTGCCACCAGTGATGTGGGCGGGGGAAGCACAGATACGCAGTATTTT. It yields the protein CATSDVGGGSTDTQYF.

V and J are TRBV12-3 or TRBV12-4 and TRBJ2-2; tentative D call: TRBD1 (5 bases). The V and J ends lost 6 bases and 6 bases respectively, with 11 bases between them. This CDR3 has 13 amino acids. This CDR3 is CASRYQGSGELFF. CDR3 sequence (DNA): TGTGCCAGCAGGTACCAGGGTTCCGGGGAGCTGTTTTTT.